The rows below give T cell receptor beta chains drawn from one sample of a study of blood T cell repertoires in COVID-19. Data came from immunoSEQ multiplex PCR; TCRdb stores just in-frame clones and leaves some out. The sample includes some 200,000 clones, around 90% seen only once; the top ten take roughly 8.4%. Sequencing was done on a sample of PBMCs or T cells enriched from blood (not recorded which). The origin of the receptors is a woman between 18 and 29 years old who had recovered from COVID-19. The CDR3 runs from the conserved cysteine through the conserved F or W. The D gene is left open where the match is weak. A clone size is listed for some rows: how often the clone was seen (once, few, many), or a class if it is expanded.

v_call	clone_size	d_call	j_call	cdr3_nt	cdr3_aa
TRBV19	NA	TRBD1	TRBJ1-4	TGTGCCAGTAACAAAGGACAGGGGCATGAAAAACTGTTTTTT	CASNKGQGHEKLFF
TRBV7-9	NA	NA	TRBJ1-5	TGTGCCAGCAGCTTAGCCGGGACCCAGCATTTT	CASSLAGTQHF
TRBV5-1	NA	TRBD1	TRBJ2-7	TGCGCCAGCACCGTAAATACAGGGGGGAGCTACGAGCAGTACTTC	CASTVNTGGSYEQYF
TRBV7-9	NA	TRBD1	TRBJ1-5	TGTGCCAGCAGCGGGGGACAGGGTAGCAATCAGCCCCAGCATTTT	CASSGGQGSNQPQHF
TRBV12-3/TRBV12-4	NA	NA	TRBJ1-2	TGTGCCAGCAGTCAACAGGGAGATGGCTACACCTTC	CASSQQGDGYTF
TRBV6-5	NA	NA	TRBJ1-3	TGTGCCAGCAGTTCCGACAGCCTCTCTGGAAACACCATATATTTT	CASSSDSLSGNTIYF
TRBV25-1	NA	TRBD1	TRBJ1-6	TGTGCCAGCAGTGAATATGGGACAGGGGGCAGTTCACCCCTCCACTTT	CASSEYGTGGSSPLHF
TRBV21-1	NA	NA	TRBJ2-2	TGTGCCAGCACCACTAGACGGACAGGGGACACCGGGGAGCTGTTTTTT	CASTTRRTGDTGELFF
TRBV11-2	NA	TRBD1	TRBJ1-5	TGTGCCAGCAGCCCCTTACAGGGGGCGGGTCAGCCCCAGCATTTT	CASSPLQGAGQPQHF
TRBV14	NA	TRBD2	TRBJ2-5	TGTGCCAGCAGCCTTAAAACGGTAGCGGGGGGATCCGGGACCCAGTACTTC	CASSLKTVAGGSGTQYF
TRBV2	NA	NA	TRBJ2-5	TGTGCCAGCATGGCGGGGCCCCAAGAGACCCAGTACTTC	CASMAGPQETQYF
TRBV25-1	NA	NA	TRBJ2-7	TGTGCCAGCAGTTGGTCTTCCGGTCGGGGGGCCTCCTACGAGCAGTACTTC	CASSWSSGRGASYEQYF
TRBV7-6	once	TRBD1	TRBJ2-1	TGTGCCAGCAGCCCGCGAGGACAGGGGGCGATAGCGGTTTACAATGAGCAGTTCTTC	CASSPRGQGAIAVYNEQFF
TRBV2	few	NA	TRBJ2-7	TGTGCCTTACGGACATTATACGAGCAGTACTTC	CALRTLYEQYF
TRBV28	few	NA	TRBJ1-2	TGTGCCAGCAGTTTGTCATGGGCAGGGGATAGCAATGGCTACACCTTC	CASSLSWAGDSNGYTF
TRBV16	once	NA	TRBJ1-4	TGTGCCAGCAGCCAATCTGGACAGCCAACTAATGAAAAACTGTTTTTT	CASSQSGQPTNEKLFF
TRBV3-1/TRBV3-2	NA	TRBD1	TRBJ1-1	TGTGCCAGCAGCCATGGCGACAGGGCTGACACTGAAGCTTTCTTT	CASSHGDRADTEAFF
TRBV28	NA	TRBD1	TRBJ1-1	TGTGCCAGCAGTTCGACAGGGGAGGACACTGAAGCTTTCTTT	CASSSTGEDTEAFF
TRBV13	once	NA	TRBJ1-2	TGTGCCAGCAGTCCCGACCCTTACTTTACTCTGGAGGACTATGGCTACACCTTC	CASSPDPYFTLEDYGYTF
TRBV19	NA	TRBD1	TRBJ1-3	TGTGCCAGTACTCGTCAGGGGGCTCGTGAGTGGGACACCATATATTTT	CASTRQGAREWDTIYF
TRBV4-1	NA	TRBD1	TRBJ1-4	TGCGCCAGCAGCCAGGAGGCGTTTAGACAGGGGCTTGAAAAACTGTTTTTT	CASSQEAFRQGLEKLFF
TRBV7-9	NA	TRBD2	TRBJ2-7	TGTGCCAGCAGCCCAACTAGCGGGGGGAACGAGCAGTACTTC	CASSPTSGGNEQYF
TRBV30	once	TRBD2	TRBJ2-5	TGTGCCTGGAGTGGGATAGCGGGGGCGGCGGAGTACTTC	CAWSGIAGAAEYF
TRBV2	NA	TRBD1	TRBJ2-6	TGTGCCAGCAGAAGGACAGGGATATCTGGGGCCAACGTCCTGACTTTC	CASRRTGISGANVLTF
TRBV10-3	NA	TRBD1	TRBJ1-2	TGTGCCATCCCCCGGGACAGGGGGAACTATGGCTACACCTTC	CAIPRDRGNYGYTF
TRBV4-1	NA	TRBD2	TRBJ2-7	TGCGCCAGCAGCCGGGGCGGGGGGTCCTACGAGCAGTACTTC	CASSRGGGSYEQYF
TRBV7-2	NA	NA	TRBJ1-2	TGTGCCAGCAGACGTACAGGTTTGGACTATGGCTACACCTTC	CASRRTGLDYGYTF
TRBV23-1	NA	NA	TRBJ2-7	TGCGCCAGCAGTCAATTAGTGGAACAGGGTTGGTGCGAGCAGTACTTC	CASSQLVEQGWCEQYF
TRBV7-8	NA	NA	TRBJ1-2	TGTGCCAGCGGGGAACCAGGGAATGGCGGCTACACCTTC	CASGEPGNGGYTF
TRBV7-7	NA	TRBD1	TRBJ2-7	TGTGCCAGCAGCTTCTTGACAGGGTTGCTTTACGAGCAGTACTTC	CASSFLTGLLYEQYF
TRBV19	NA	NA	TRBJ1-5	TGTGCCAGTAGTCCCGGCTGGGCCCGCCCCGATCAGCCCCAGCATTTT	CASSPGWARPDQPQHF
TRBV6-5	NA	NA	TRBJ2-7	TGTGCCAGCAGTTACTCGGTTAGCAGGGTATCATACGAGCAGTACTTC	CASSYSVSRVSYEQYF
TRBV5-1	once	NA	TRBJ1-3	TGCGCCAGCAGCTTGGCCCCGACACTTTACTCTGGAAACACCATATATTTT	CASSLAPTLYSGNTIYF
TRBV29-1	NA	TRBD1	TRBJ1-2	TGCAGCGTCGGGACAGGGGGTGGTGCTAGCTATGGCTACACCTTC	CSVGTGGGASYGYTF
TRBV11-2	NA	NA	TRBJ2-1	TGTGCCAGCAGCTTCGGCAATGAGCAGTTCTTC	CASSFGNEQFF
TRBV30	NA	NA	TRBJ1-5	TGTGCCTGGACTGTTGGGAATAGCGGGCCCCAGCATTTT	CAWTVGNSGPQHF
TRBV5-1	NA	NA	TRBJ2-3	TGCGCCAGCAGCGCTCGACAGACAGCTAGCACAGATACGCAGTATTTT	CASSARQTASTDTQYF
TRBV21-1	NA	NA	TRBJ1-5	TGTGCCAGCAGAGTCCCGGGAACAGAGGATAGCAATCAGCCCCAGCATTTT	CASRVPGTEDSNQPQHF
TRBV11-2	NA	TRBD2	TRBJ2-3	TGTGCCAGCAGCTTAGATTCAGCGGGGGGGGCAGATACGCAGTATTTT	CASSLDSAGGADTQYF
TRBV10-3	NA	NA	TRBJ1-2	TGTGCCATCAGTGAGGGGCAAGTGCCCGCCGACTATGGCTACACCTTC	CAISEGQVPADYGYTF
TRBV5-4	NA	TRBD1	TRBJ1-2	TGTGCCAGCAGCCATGACAGGGTTGCTAACTATGGCTACACCTTC	CASSHDRVANYGYTF
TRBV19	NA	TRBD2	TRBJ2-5	TGTGCCAGTAGGATGCTACGTAGCGGGGGCGCGGAGACCCAGTACTTC	CASRMLRSGGAETQYF
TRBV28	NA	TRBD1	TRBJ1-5	TGTGCCAGCAGTAAAGGGGACAGGGGGCGGGATCAGCCCCAGCATTTT	CASSKGDRGRDQPQHF
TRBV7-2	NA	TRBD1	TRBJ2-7	TGTGCCAGCAGCTTGGGACAGGGGTTCTACGAGCAGTACTTC	CASSLGQGFYEQYF
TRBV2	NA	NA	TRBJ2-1	TGTGCCAGCAGTGAAGCGCGAGTTTTGCAGTTCTTC	CASSEARVLQFF
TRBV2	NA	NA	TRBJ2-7	TGTGCCAGCAGTGAACAGGTCTACGAGCAGTACTTC	CASSEQVYEQYF
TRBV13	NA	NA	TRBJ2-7	TGTGCCAGCAGCTCCCGACAGACCTCCAACGAGCAGTACTTC	CASSSRQTSNEQYF
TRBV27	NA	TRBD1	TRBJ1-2	TGTGCCAGCAGTTCTGACAGGGGGGGTGGCTACACCTTC	CASSSDRGGGYTF
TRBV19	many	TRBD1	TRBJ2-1	TGTGCCAGTAGTTCCGGGACAGGGTACTACAATGAGCAGTTCTTC	CASSSGTGYYNEQFF
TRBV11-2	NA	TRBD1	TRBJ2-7	TGTGCCAGCAGCTCCACCCGACAGGGCCTCGAGCAGTACTTC	CASSSTRQGLEQYF
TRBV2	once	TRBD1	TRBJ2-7	TGTGCCAGCAGTGCGACAGGGACCTACGAGCAGTACTTC	CASSATGTYEQYF
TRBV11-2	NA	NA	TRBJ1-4	TGTGCCAGCAGCTTCAGGCCAGGGACTAATGAAAAACTGTTTTTT	CASSFRPGTNEKLFF